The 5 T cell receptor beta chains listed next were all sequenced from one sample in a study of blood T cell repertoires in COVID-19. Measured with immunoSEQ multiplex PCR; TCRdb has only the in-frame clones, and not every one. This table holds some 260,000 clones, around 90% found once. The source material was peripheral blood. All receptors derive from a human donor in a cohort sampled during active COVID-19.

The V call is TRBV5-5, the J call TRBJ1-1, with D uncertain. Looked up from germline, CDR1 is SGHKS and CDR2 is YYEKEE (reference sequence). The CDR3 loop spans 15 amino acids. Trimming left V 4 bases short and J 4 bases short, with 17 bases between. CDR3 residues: CASSPEPGRGTEAFF. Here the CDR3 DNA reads TGTGCCAGCAGCCCGGAGCCCGGACGGGGCACTGAAGCTTTCTTT.

For the CDR3, the DNA is TGTGCCAGCAGCTTAAAAGCGACCCTTAACTATGGCTACACCTTC. Its protein product is CASSLKATLNYGYTF. V gene TRBV5-4 combines with J gene TRBJ1-2; D is undetermined. Germline values: CDR1 SGHNT, CDR2 YYREEE (reference sequence). Trimming removed 2 bases at V and 1 base at J, with 12 bases between. The CDR3 spans 15 residues.

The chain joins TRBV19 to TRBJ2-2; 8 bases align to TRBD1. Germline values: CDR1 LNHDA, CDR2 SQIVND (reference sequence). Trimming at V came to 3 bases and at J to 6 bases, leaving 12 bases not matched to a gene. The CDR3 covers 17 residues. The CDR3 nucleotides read TGTGCCAGTAGTATCTCCGTTACAGGGGGATCTGCCGGGGAGCTGTTTTTT. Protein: CASSISVTGGSAGELFF.

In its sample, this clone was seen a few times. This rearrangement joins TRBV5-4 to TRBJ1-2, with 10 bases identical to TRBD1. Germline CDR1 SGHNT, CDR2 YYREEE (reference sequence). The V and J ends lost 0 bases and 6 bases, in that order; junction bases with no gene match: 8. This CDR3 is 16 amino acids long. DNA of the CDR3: TGTGCCAGCAGCTTGGCCGTCGACAGGGGGCGGAATGGCTACACCTTC. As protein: CASSLAVDRGRNGYTF.

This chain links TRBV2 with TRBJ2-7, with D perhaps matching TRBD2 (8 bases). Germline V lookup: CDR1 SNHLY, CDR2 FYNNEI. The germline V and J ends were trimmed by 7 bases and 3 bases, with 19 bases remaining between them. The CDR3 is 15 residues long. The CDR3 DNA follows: TGTGCCAGCAAAACCGACAGGGCGGGAGGCTACGAGCAGTACTTC. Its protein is CASKTDRAGGYEQYF.